The rows below give T cell receptor beta chains drawn from one sample of a study of blood T cell repertoires in COVID-19. Assay used: immunoSEQ multiplex PCR; TCRdb lists only in-frame clones, some missing. This sample yields over 300,000 clones, of which 70% to 90% are seen a single time; over 9.5% belongs to the top ten. The sequencing input was PBMCs or T cells enriched from blood (not recorded which). These receptor sequences come from a woman under 30 who had recovered from COVID-19. CDR3s include the opening cysteine and the closing phenylalanine or tryptophan. The order of the fields is clone size, V gene, D gene, J gene, CDR3 DNA, CDR3 protein. D genes are given only for firm matches. For some rows the clone size is stated as once, few or many, or as a class when expanded; others skip it.

clone_size: NA
v_call: TRBV28
d_call: NA
j_call: TRBJ1-6
cdr3_nt: TGTGCCAGCATGGGCAGGGGCGTAGGAAATTCACCCCTCCACTTT
cdr3_aa: CASMGRGVGNSPLHF

clone_size: NA
v_call: TRBV6-5
d_call: NA
j_call: TRBJ1-2
cdr3_nt: TGTGCCAGCAGTTACTCAAGCCTCGCCAGGGACTATGGCTACACCTTC
cdr3_aa: CASSYSSLARDYGYTF

clone_size: NA
v_call: TRBV20-1
d_call: NA
j_call: TRBJ1-5
cdr3_nt: TGCAGTGCTAGTGGCCAGGGGAATTATCAGCCCCAGCATTTT
cdr3_aa: CSASGQGNYQPQHF

clone_size: NA
v_call: TRBV30
d_call: TRBD2
j_call: TRBJ2-2
cdr3_nt: TGTGCCTGGAGGGGACTAGCGGGAGACGGGGAGCTGTTTTTT
cdr3_aa: CAWRGLAGDGELFF

clone_size: NA
v_call: TRBV2
d_call: TRBD1
j_call: TRBJ1-6
cdr3_nt: TGTGCCAGCACCGAACAACAGGGGGCCTATGGTTCACCCCTCCACTTT
cdr3_aa: CASTEQQGAYGSPLHF

clone_size: NA
v_call: TRBV29-1
d_call: TRBD2
j_call: TRBJ2-7
cdr3_nt: TGCAGCGCCATCCTAGCGGGTTCCTACGAGCAGTACTTC
cdr3_aa: CSAILAGSYEQYF

clone_size: few
v_call: TRBV28
d_call: TRBD2
j_call: TRBJ2-5
cdr3_nt: TGTGCCAGCAGTCCACAGACTAGCGGGAGGGAGACCCAGTACTTC
cdr3_aa: CASSPQTSGRETQYF

clone_size: once
v_call: TRBV27
d_call: TRBD1
j_call: TRBJ2-2
cdr3_nt: TGTGCCAGCAGGGCTGACAGGGCCACAAACACCGGGGAGCTGTTTTTT
cdr3_aa: CASRADRATNTGELFF

clone_size: NA
v_call: TRBV9
d_call: TRBD1
j_call: TRBJ2-5
cdr3_nt: TGTGCCAGCAGCGCCGGGACAGGGGACCAAGAGACCCAGTACTTC
cdr3_aa: CASSAGTGDQETQYF

clone_size: once
v_call: TRBV29-1
d_call: TRBD1
j_call: TRBJ1-4
cdr3_nt: TGCAGCGTGACCTCAGGGACAGTTGAGGAAAAACTGTTTTTT
cdr3_aa: CSVTSGTVEEKLFF

clone_size: NA
v_call: TRBV27
d_call: NA
j_call: TRBJ1-1
cdr3_nt: TGTGCCAGCAGTTTTGTCGTGAACACTGAAGCTTTCTTT
cdr3_aa: CASSFVVNTEAFF

clone_size: NA
v_call: TRBV9
d_call: TRBD1
j_call: TRBJ1-2
cdr3_nt: TGTGCCAGCAGCCCACAGAGACAGGGAATAGGGGGCTACACCTTC
cdr3_aa: CASSPQRQGIGGYTF

clone_size: NA
v_call: TRBV30
d_call: NA
j_call: TRBJ1-4
cdr3_nt: TGTGCCTGGAAGCAGGATTCAACTAATGAAAAACTGTTTTTT
cdr3_aa: CAWKQDSTNEKLFF

clone_size: NA
v_call: TRBV28
d_call: TRBD1
j_call: TRBJ1-1
cdr3_nt: TGTGCCAGCAGTCCTGGACAGGGGACCACTGAAGCTTTCTTT
cdr3_aa: CASSPGQGTTEAFF

clone_size: NA
v_call: TRBV7-3
d_call: TRBD1
j_call: TRBJ2-2
cdr3_nt: TGTGCCAGCAGCACCGGACAGGTTAGCGGGGAGCTGTTTTTT
cdr3_aa: CASSTGQVSGELFF

clone_size: once
v_call: TRBV2
d_call: TRBD2
j_call: TRBJ2-3
cdr3_nt: TGTGCCAGCAGTGAAGCGCTTCTTAGACTAGCGGACACAGATACGCAGTATTTT
cdr3_aa: CASSEALLRLADTDTQYF

clone_size: NA
v_call: TRBV6-5
d_call: NA
j_call: TRBJ2-7
cdr3_nt: TGTGCCAGCAGTCCTAACAGGGTCTCCTACGAGCAGTACTTC
cdr3_aa: CASSPNRVSYEQYF

clone_size: once
v_call: TRBV11-2
d_call: TRBD1
j_call: TRBJ1-5
cdr3_nt: TGTGCCAGCAGTACAGGACAGGGCAATCAGCCCCAGCATTTT
cdr3_aa: CASSTGQGNQPQHF

clone_size: once
v_call: TRBV28
d_call: TRBD1
j_call: TRBJ1-6
cdr3_nt: TGTGCCAGCAGTTTTGGTCGCAGGGGGCGTAATTCACCCCTCCACTTT
cdr3_aa: CASSFGRRGRNSPLHF

clone_size: NA
v_call: TRBV2
d_call: TRBD1
j_call: TRBJ1-4
cdr3_nt: TGTGCCAGCAGATTGGGACAGGGGGCTTACGCACCGAATGAAAAACTGTTTTTT
cdr3_aa: CASRLGQGAYAPNEKLFF

clone_size: NA
v_call: TRBV19
d_call: NA
j_call: TRBJ1-5
cdr3_nt: TGTGCCAGTAGTATGAAAAGATACTACCAGCCCCAGCATTTT
cdr3_aa: CASSMKRYYQPQHF

clone_size: NA
v_call: TRBV6-5
d_call: TRBD1
j_call: TRBJ2-7
cdr3_nt: TGTGCCAGCAGACCGGGACAGGACTCCTACGAGCAGTACTTC
cdr3_aa: CASRPGQDSYEQYF

clone_size: NA
v_call: TRBV28
d_call: NA
j_call: TRBJ2-7
cdr3_nt: TGTGCCAGCAGGCCTCCGGGGAGTAGTTCCTACGAGCAGTACTTC
cdr3_aa: CASRPPGSSSYEQYF

clone_size: NA
v_call: TRBV5-6
d_call: TRBD2
j_call: TRBJ2-5
cdr3_nt: TGTGCCAGCCGCAGACTAGCGGGTTTCCAAGAGACCCAGTACTTC
cdr3_aa: CASRRLAGFQETQYF

clone_size: NA
v_call: TRBV9
d_call: TRBD1
j_call: TRBJ1-2
cdr3_nt: TGTGCCAGCAGCCCAGGGACAGGGCAGGGCTACACCTTC
cdr3_aa: CASSPGTGQGYTF

clone_size: NA
v_call: TRBV19
d_call: NA
j_call: TRBJ2-5
cdr3_nt: TGTGCCAGTAGTCTTGATCGGACAGCCCCGGGGACCCAGTACTTC
cdr3_aa: CASSLDRTAPGTQYF

clone_size: NA
v_call: TRBV28
d_call: NA
j_call: TRBJ1-2
cdr3_nt: TGTGCCAGCAGCCCAACGGAACAGGGCGATGGCTACACCTTC
cdr3_aa: CASSPTEQGDGYTF

clone_size: NA
v_call: TRBV27
d_call: TRBD1
j_call: TRBJ2-7
cdr3_nt: TGTGCCAGCAGTTTAGCGACAGGGGTTGACGAGCAGTACTTC
cdr3_aa: CASSLATGVDEQYF

clone_size: NA
v_call: TRBV28
d_call: NA
j_call: TRBJ1-4
cdr3_nt: TGTGCCAGCAGTTTATCGGGGGGCAGTCTTAATGAAAAACTGTTTTTT
cdr3_aa: CASSLSGGSLNEKLFF

clone_size: NA
v_call: TRBV19
d_call: TRBD1
j_call: TRBJ1-1
cdr3_nt: TGTGCCAGTACCAGGGGACAGCCGAACACTGAAGCTTTCTTT
cdr3_aa: CASTRGQPNTEAFF

clone_size: few
v_call: TRBV3-1/TRBV3-2
d_call: TRBD2
j_call: TRBJ2-1
cdr3_nt: TGTGCCAGCAGCCAACCGCTCCCGTCCGGGACTAGAGCGAACAATGAGCAGTTCTTC
cdr3_aa: CASSQPLPSGTRANNEQFF

clone_size: NA
v_call: TRBV7-9
d_call: NA
j_call: TRBJ2-7
cdr3_nt: TGTGCCAGCAGCGCAAGGACGGGACACACAGCAACCTACGAGCAGTACTTC
cdr3_aa: CASSARTGHTATYEQYF

clone_size: NA
v_call: TRBV27
d_call: NA
j_call: TRBJ2-7
cdr3_nt: TGTGCCAGCAGTTCCCCTACCTACGAGCAGTACTTC
cdr3_aa: CASSSPTYEQYF

clone_size: once
v_call: TRBV7-3
d_call: TRBD1
j_call: TRBJ1-2
cdr3_nt: TGTGCCAGCAGCTTAGATGGCAGGGGGCGCGGAGTCTATGGCTACACCTTC
cdr3_aa: CASSLDGRGRGVYGYTF

clone_size: NA
v_call: TRBV19
d_call: NA
j_call: TRBJ1-1
cdr3_nt: TGTGCCAGTAGTATCGGACTGACCTTCGAAGCTTTCTTT
cdr3_aa: CASSIGLTFEAFF

clone_size: NA
v_call: TRBV3-1/TRBV3-2
d_call: NA
j_call: TRBJ1-5
cdr3_nt: TGTGCCAGCAGCCAAGGACTGAACAATCAGCCCCAGCATTTT
cdr3_aa: CASSQGLNNQPQHF

clone_size: NA
v_call: TRBV12-3/TRBV12-4
d_call: NA
j_call: TRBJ2-1
cdr3_nt: TGTGCCAGCACTCCCCTCTTGAATGAGCAGTTCTTC
cdr3_aa: CASTPLLNEQFF

clone_size: NA
v_call: TRBV4-2
d_call: NA
j_call: TRBJ1-1
cdr3_nt: TGTGCCAGCAGCCAAGATCGAGGACAGCCTAGCACTGAAGCTTTCTTT
cdr3_aa: CASSQDRGQPSTEAFF

clone_size: NA
v_call: TRBV27
d_call: NA
j_call: TRBJ1-4
cdr3_nt: TGTGCCAGCAGTTTTAGGGGCGGATATGAAAAACTGTTTTTT
cdr3_aa: CASSFRGGYEKLFF

clone_size: NA
v_call: TRBV7-9
d_call: TRBD1
j_call: TRBJ2-3
cdr3_nt: TGTGCCAGCACCTTCGCCCCTGGCAGGGGGCCAGGAGTTGCTAACACAGATACGCAGTATTTT
cdr3_aa: CASTFAPGRGPGVANTDTQYF

clone_size: NA
v_call: TRBV25-1
d_call: TRBD1
j_call: TRBJ2-5
cdr3_nt: TGTGCCAGCAGTGAATTAGGCCAGGGGGCATTACGGGAGACCCAGTACTTC
cdr3_aa: CASSELGQGALRETQYF

clone_size: NA
v_call: TRBV2
d_call: NA
j_call: TRBJ2-7
cdr3_nt: TGTGCCAGCAGTGAAATATTGAAAACTGTTATTTACGAGCAGTACTTC
cdr3_aa: CASSEILKTVIYEQYF

clone_size: few
v_call: TRBV19
d_call: NA
j_call: TRBJ1-1
cdr3_nt: TGTGCCAGTAGTATGGATGTGGGGGGAACAGCTTTCTTT
cdr3_aa: CASSMDVGGTAFF

clone_size: NA
v_call: TRBV3-1/TRBV3-2
d_call: TRBD2
j_call: TRBJ2-7
cdr3_nt: TGTGCCAGCAGCCAAGGCTTCGGTGGGAGGGACTACGAGCAGTACTTC
cdr3_aa: CASSQGFGGRDYEQYF

clone_size: NA
v_call: TRBV29-1
d_call: TRBD1
j_call: TRBJ2-3
cdr3_nt: TGCAGCGTTGAGGTTGGGACAGGGGGCCCTATGAGCACAGATACGCAGTATTTT
cdr3_aa: CSVEVGTGGPMSTDTQYF

clone_size: NA
v_call: TRBV27
d_call: NA
j_call: TRBJ2-5
cdr3_nt: TGTGCCAGCAGTTTCAGTGTAGGAGGGCTCCAAGAGACCCAGTACTTC
cdr3_aa: CASSFSVGGLQETQYF

clone_size: NA
v_call: TRBV7-9
d_call: NA
j_call: TRBJ2-5
cdr3_nt: TGTGCCAGCAGCGTACACCTAGATCAAGAGACCCAGTACTTC
cdr3_aa: CASSVHLDQETQYF

clone_size: NA
v_call: TRBV5-8
d_call: TRBD1
j_call: TRBJ1-5
cdr3_nt: TGTGCCAGCAGCTTCGGACAGGGTGCAGGCCAGCCCCAGCATTTT
cdr3_aa: CASSFGQGAGQPQHF

clone_size: once
v_call: TRBV5-1
d_call: TRBD1
j_call: TRBJ2-2
cdr3_nt: TGCGCCAGCAGCTCATGGACAGGGGTGGTGGCCGGGGAGCTGTTTTTT
cdr3_aa: CASSSWTGVVAGELFF

clone_size: once
v_call: TRBV30
d_call: NA
j_call: TRBJ1-6
cdr3_nt: TGTGCCTGGAGTGAAGTAAAGACAAGAACAGGTGGACCCCTCCACTTT
cdr3_aa: CAWSEVKTRTGGPLHF

clone_size: once
v_call: TRBV29-1
d_call: TRBD1
j_call: TRBJ2-2
cdr3_nt: TGCAGCGTTGAAAGGGACAGGGGGCAGGAGCTGTTTTTT
cdr3_aa: CSVERDRGQELFF

clone_size: NA
v_call: TRBV19
d_call: TRBD1
j_call: TRBJ1-1
cdr3_nt: TGTGCCAGTAGTGCGGGACAGGGGATAGCTGAAGCTTTCTTT
cdr3_aa: CASSAGQGIAEAFF

clone_size: NA
v_call: TRBV5-1
d_call: TRBD2
j_call: TRBJ2-1
cdr3_nt: TGCGCCAGCAGCTTGAAGGTAGCGGGAAACAATGAGCAGTTCTTC
cdr3_aa: CASSLKVAGNNEQFF

clone_size: NA
v_call: TRBV5-1
d_call: NA
j_call: TRBJ2-7
cdr3_nt: TGCGCCAGCAGCCTTCCGACAGGTGATTACGAGCAGTACTTC
cdr3_aa: CASSLPTGDYEQYF